The 15 T cell receptor beta chains below were found in one sample sequenced in a study of response to subunit inactivated influenza vaccine. TCRdb redid the calling of the RT-PCR reads with MiXCR, one entry per CDR3 protein. Among fewer than 350,000 distinct CDR3 sequences, 20% to 25% were seen once, and the ten largest hold roughly 10%. The sample was PBMCs from blood, taken 21 months after vaccination. The receptor source for this set is a man in his fifties or sixties who received an inactivated influenza vaccine.

The chain has TRBV4-1 and TRBJ1-1; no firm D call. Germline V gene data show CDR1 as MGHRA and CDR2 as YSYEKL. Trimming removed 4 bases at V and 5 bases at J, with 20 bases between. CDR3 length: 16 amino acids. The CDR3 loop reads CASSRGEGGIRTEAFF. As DNA, the CDR3 is TGCGCCAGCAGCCGCGGTGAGGGAGGGATTAGGACTGAAGCTTTCTTT.

The sample holds a few counts of this clonotype. The chain couples TRBV12-3 or TRBV12-4 to TRBJ2-2; perhaps TRBD1 as D (6 bases). This CDR3 region has 15 residues. The V end lost 4 bases, the J end lost 0 bases, and 9 bases lay between the germline ends. In DNA form, the CDR3 reads TGTGCCAGCAGTTCACAGGGATCGAACACCGGGGAGCTGTTTTTT. Amino acid sequence: CASSSQGSNTGELFF.

This clonotype was picked up a small number of times. The chain uses TRBV20-1 and TRBJ1-1; D may be TRBD1 (5 bases). The CDR3 has 16 residues. Germline loops: CDR1 DFQATT, CDR2 SNEGSKA (reference sequence). Trimming took 1 base from V and 1 from J, leaving 16 bases between them. CDR3 protein: CSARVMTALRNTEAFF. CDR3 sequence (DNA): TGCAGTGCTAGAGTGATGACAGCACTTAGGAACACTGAAGCTTTCTTT.

The chain is built from TRBV5-4 and TRBJ2-1; 10 bases match TRBD2. The J segment lost 8 bases and the V segment lost 9 bases, leaving 8 bases of the junction unmatched. CDR1 and CDR2 (germline): SGHNT, YYREEE (reference sequence). This CDR3 is built from 13 residues. The CDR3: CATVAGGLDEQFF. For the CDR3, the DNA is TGTGCCACCGTAGCGGGAGGTCTCGATGAGCAGTTCTTC.

The chain links TRBV12-3 or TRBV12-4 to TRBJ1-2; D is uncertain. The CDR3 extends over 14 amino acids. The germline V and J ends were trimmed by 0 bases and 4 bases, with 9 bases remaining between them. Here the CDR3 reads CASSLAAGSYGYTF. In DNA, the CDR3 is TGTGCCAGCAGTTTAGCCGCGGGGTCCTATGGCTACACCTTC.

The gene calls are TRBV6-1 and TRBJ1-2; 8 bases match TRBD1. This CDR3 is built from 15 residues. Germline V CDR1 and CDR2: MNHNS, SASEGT. J was trimmed by 3 bases and V by 6 bases; bases with no gene match: 9. The CDR3 sequence is CASRRDRGEDYGYTF. The CDR3 DNA sequence: TGTGCCAGCAGACGAGACAGGGGCGAGGACTATGGCTACACCTTC.

The chain joins TRBV7-9 to TRBJ2-7; possible D gene TRBD2, 6 bases. V lost 11 bases, J lost 2 bases, and 16 bases lay in between. From germline, CDR1 is SEHNR and CDR2 FQNEAQ (reference sequence). This CDR3 has 13 amino acids. CDR3 sequence reads: CAVTGATAYEQYF. The CDR3 region has the DNA TGTGCCGTGACGGGAGCAACAGCCTACGAGCAGTACTTC.

This clonotype was observed at least ten times. This chain joins TRBV7-6 and TRBJ2-1; 10 bases align to TRBD2. CDR1 and CDR2 (germline): SGHVS, FNYEAQ. V gave up 2 bases and J gave up 5 bases; unmatched junction bases: 9. This CDR3 is built from 17 residues. CDR3 amino acids: CASSLNLLAGSHNEQFF. CDR3 bases: TGTGCCAGCAGCTTAAATCTACTAGCGGGGTCCCACAATGAGCAGTTCTTC.

Comments on this clonotype: The junction does not match germline at one end; this may be a read error. The V gene is TRBV2, the J gene TRBJ2-1; D gene ambiguous. From germline, CDR1 is SNHLY and CDR2 FYNNEI. This CDR3 is built from 15 residues. Here the CDR3 DNA reads TGTGCCAGCAGAATATACACATACTCCTACAATCAGCAGTTCTTC. Its translation: CASRIYTYSYNQQFF.

In this sample, this clonotype turned up a few times. The chain carries TRBV2 and TRBJ1-5, with 9 bases fitting TRBD1. CDR1 and CDR2 (germline): SNHLY, FYNNEI. There are 14 residues in the CDR3. V dropped 6 bases and J dropped 7; count of bases not matched to a gene: 7. CDR3 sequence (DNA): TGTGCCAGCAGATCCACAGGGGGCGTGCAGCCCCAGCATTTT. It specifies CASRSTGGVQPQHF.

This clonotype was seen more than once but under ten times. The CDR3 DNA is TGTGCCAGCAGCGATGACTTCGAGCAGTACTTC. This sequence encodes CASSDDFEQYF. This rearrangement joins TRBV6-2 or TRBV6-3 to TRBJ2-7, with unresolved D. CDR3 length: 11 residues. Germline V CDR1 and CDR2: MNHEY, SVGEGT. V was cut by 6 bases and J by 6 bases, with 9 bases left in between.

This clonotype was observed a few times. This sequence joins TRBV12-3 or TRBV12-4 and TRBJ2-7, with a tentative D call TRBD1 (6 bases). The CDR3 contains 13 residues. V lost 5 bases to trimming and J lost 2 bases, with 10 bases between them. Here the CDR3 DNA reads TGTGCCAGCAGTCGGACAGCAACCTACGAGCAGTACTTC. Translation gives CASSRTATYEQYF.

This clonotype occurred a few times. The chain has TRBV12-3 or TRBV12-4 and TRBJ1-1; D not resolved. The CDR3 runs 15 residues. Between the trimmed V and J ends, which lost 8 bases and 2 bases, there was a span of 18 bases. The CDR3: CASLLDRGSNTEAFF. The CDR3 region has the DNA TGTGCCAGCCTTTTGGATCGGGGTTCAAACACTGAAGCTTTCTTT.

The chain is built from TRBV5-1 and TRBJ2-1; 8 bases are shared with TRBD1. The CDR3 is made up of 16 amino acids. The ends lost 0 bases at V and 4 bases at J; junction bases unmatched: 6. Germline CDR1 and CDR2: SGHRS and YFSETQ. CDR3 nucleotide sequence: TGCGCCAGCAGCTTGGCCCGGACAGGGCCGTACAATGAGCAGTTCTTC. It translates to CASSLARTGPYNEQFF.

The chain couples TRBV4-2 to TRBJ2-6; 11 bases are shared with TRBD1. Germline trimming cut 1 base from V and 2 bases from J; bases unmatched to any gene: 7. There are 19 residues in the CDR3. Germline V gene sequence: CDR1 LGHNA, CDR2 YNFKEQ. This CDR3 is CASSQGRGQGATGANVLTF. The CDR3 nucleotides are TGTGCCAGCAGCCAAGGAAGAGGACAGGGGGCTACTGGGGCCAACGTCCTGACTTTC.